This is a list of T cell receptor beta chains from one sample in a study of cytomegalovirus exposure and HLA in healthy donors. Clones were read by immunoSEQ multiplex PCR, and TCRdb kept only the in-frame ones, dropping some. The sample includes roughly 70,000 clones, approximately 80% of them seen just once. The sequencing sample was made of PBMCs. These receptors were obtained from a young man in good health and CMV-seronegative. CDR3s include the opening cysteine and the closing phenylalanine or tryptophan. The D gene is left open where the match is weak. A clone size is listed for some rows: how often the clone was seen (once, few, many), or a class if it is expanded.

d_gene	j_gene	abundance	v_gene	CDR3nt	CDR3aa
-	TRBJ1-5	-	TRBV5-6	TGTGCCAGCAGCTTGGAAAGCTATAGCAATCAGCCCCAGCATTTT	CASSLESYSNQPQHF
-	TRBJ1-5	-	TRBV19	TGTGCCAGTAGACCCAGAGACAGCTATAGCAATCAGCCCCAGCATTTT	CASRPRDSYSNQPQHF
TRBD1	TRBJ1-5	once	TRBV13	TGTGCCAGCAGCCAGAGACAGGGGGCTCAGCCCCAGCATTTT	CASSQRQGAQPQHF
-	TRBJ1-1	-	TRBV7-2	TGTGCCAGCAGCTTAGTAGCGAACACTGAAGCTTTCTTT	CASSLVANTEAFF
TRBD2	TRBJ2-1	-	TRBV10-3	TGTGCCATCAGAGGACTAGCGGGGAACAATGAGCAGTTCTTC	CAIRGLAGNNEQFF
TRBD2	TRBJ2-1	-	TRBV27	TGTGCCAGCAGTTGGGAGGGAGCGGGCAATGAGCAGTTCTTC	CASSWEGAGNEQFF
TRBD1	TRBJ1-2	-	TRBV7-9	TGTGCCAGCAGCCGGGACAGTTATGGCTACACCTTC	CASSRDSYGYTF
-	TRBJ2-5	-	TRBV29-1	TGCAGCGTTGTATCCGGTGAGGAGACCCAGTACTTC	CSVVSGEETQYF
-	TRBJ1-6	once	TRBV7-9	TGTGCCAGCAGCTTAGAGGGGGTTGGCACTCTGAGATCACCCCTCCACTTT	CASSLEGVGTLRSPLHF
TRBD1	TRBJ1-2	once	TRBV7-2	TGTGCCAGCAGCCTTACAGGGGACTATGGCTACACCTTC	CASSLTGDYGYTF
-	TRBJ2-3	-	TRBV9	TGTGCCAGCAGCGGGCTTTCAGGGGGGCAAGATACGCAGTATTTT	CASSGLSGGQDTQYF
-	TRBJ2-7	-	TRBV28	TGTGCCAGCAGTGCCCCTCCTACTAACTACGAGCAGTACTTC	CASSAPPTNYEQYF
-	TRBJ2-7	-	TRBV4-2	TGTGCCAGCAGCCAAGAGCGCTACGAGCAGTACTTC	CASSQERYEQYF
-	TRBJ1-5	-	TRBV6-4	TGTGCCAGCAGTCCCCGGGAGAATCAGCCCCAGCATTTT	CASSPRENQPQHF
-	TRBJ2-2	-	TRBV4-2	TGTGCCAGCAGCGTCCTAATCCCCGGGGAGCTGTTTTTT	CASSVLIPGELFF
-	TRBJ1-1	-	TRBV30	TGTGCCTGGAGTAACCTAGGGGCCAGGGACACTGAAGCTTTCTTT	CAWSNLGARDTEAFF
TRBD1	TRBJ2-1	-	TRBV4-1	TGCGCCAGCAGCCCATTCTTAGGGGGCACCAATGAGCAGTTCTTC	CASSPFLGGTNEQFF
TRBD2	TRBJ2-5	-	TRBV13	TGTGCCAGCAGCGGCCTTGGGACTAGCGGGAGCGACCTGATTCAAGAGACCCAGTACTTC	CASSGLGTSGSDLIQETQYF
TRBD1	TRBJ1-1	many	TRBV29-1	TGCAGCGCCGCAGGGGGTGGAGACTACCTTCAAGCTTTCTTT	CSAAGGGDYLQAFF
-	TRBJ2-1	-	TRBV7-3	TGTGCCAGCAGCCCAGGGAACCCCCACAATGAGCAGTTCTTC	CASSPGNPHNEQFF
TRBD1	TRBJ2-1	-	TRBV18	TGTGCCAGCTCACCAGAGCGGACAGGGGGTAACTACAATGAGCAGTTCTTC	CASSPERTGGNYNEQFF
TRBD2	TRBJ2-1	-	TRBV11-2	TGTGCCAGCAGCCGCGGACTAGAGTTCAATAAGGTGGGGTTCTTC	CASSRGLEFNKVGFF
TRBD1	TRBJ1-5	-	TRBV5-1	TGCGCCAGCAGCTTGTCACAGGGGGCCTCGGAGCCCCAGCATTTT	CASSLSQGASEPQHF
-	TRBJ2-5	-	TRBV7-2	TGTGCCAGCAGCCTACGAGGGACCCAGTACTTC	CASSLRGTQYF
-	TRBJ2-3	-	TRBV27	TGTGCCAGCAGTTTATTTCGAGGAGGCACAGATACGCAGTATTTT	CASSLFRGGTDTQYF
TRBD1	TRBJ2-6	-	TRBV19	TGTGCCAGTAGCCCTCATAGGGCCAGGGGGCTTGGGGCCAACGTCCTGACTTTC	CASSPHRARGLGANVLTF
TRBD1	TRBJ2-7	-	TRBV28	TGTGCCAGCAGAACCGGGACAGGGCAAGTCAGGCAGTACTTC	CASRTGTGQVRQYF
-	TRBJ1-5	-	TRBV7-6	TGTGCCAGCAGCTTAGCGGCGGGTAGCAATCAGCCCCAGCATTTT	CASSLAAGSNQPQHF
-	TRBJ2-5	-	TRBV9	TGTGCCAGCAGCCCTTTCCAAGAGACCCAGTACTTC	CASSPFQETQYF
TRBD1	TRBJ1-6	-	TRBV13	TGTGCCAGCAGCTCAAACAGGGGTAACTCACCCCTCCACTTT	CASSSNRGNSPLHF
-	TRBJ1-3	-	TRBV30	TGTGCCAGTGGAAGGGGCGCCATATATTTT	CASGRGAIYF
TRBD1	TRBJ2-1	-	TRBV4-2	TGTGCCAGCAGCCCGGACAGGAGCTCCTACAATGAGCAGTTCTTC	CASSPDRSSYNEQFF
-	TRBJ1-5	-	TRBV6-1	TGTGCCAGCAGACCTTGGGGGGGCGAGAGTCAGCCCCAGCATTTT	CASRPWGGESQPQHF
-	TRBJ1-2	few	TRBV7-9	TGTGCCGCCCAACAGGGAAACTATGGCTACACCTTC	CAAQQGNYGYTF
TRBD1	TRBJ1-1	-	TRBV4-3	TGCGCCAGCAGCCAAGGACAGGGGATGAACACTGAAGCTTTCTTT	CASSQGQGMNTEAFF
TRBD1	TRBJ2-1	-	TRBV7-6	TGTGCCAGCAGCTTATTCCAGGGGGACAATGAGCAGTTCTTC	CASSLFQGDNEQFF
-	TRBJ1-2	-	TRBV28	TGTGCCAGCAGTTTGACAGGTCTTTATGGCTACACCTTC	CASSLTGLYGYTF
TRBD1	TRBJ1-4	-	TRBV15	TGTGCCACCAGCAGAGAGGGGACAGGTCGTGAAAAACTGTTTTTT	CATSREGTGREKLFF
-	TRBJ2-1	-	TRBV7-9	TGTGCCACCCCCGGGAGAGATACTTACAATGAGCAGTTCTTC	CATPGRDTYNEQFF
-	TRBJ1-2	-	TRBV9	TGTGCCAGCAGCGTAAACTGGGGGCGCCCCTCTAACTATGGCTACACCTTC	CASSVNWGRPSNYGYTF
-	TRBJ2-5	-	TRBV30	TGTGCCTGGAGTGGGCAGGGGCGGTTGCGGACCCAGTACTTC	CAWSGQGRLRTQYF
-	TRBJ2-5	-	TRBV11-2	TGTGCCAGCAGCCGACCGGGGACACTCCAAGAGACCCAGTACTTC	CASSRPGTLQETQYF
-	TRBJ1-5	-	TRBV5-6	TGTGCCAGCAGCTCGATTGGGGGGGGCTATAGCAATCAGCCCCAGCATTTT	CASSSIGGGYSNQPQHF
-	TRBJ1-1	-	TRBV7-6	TGTGCCAGCAGAGAGGACACGAACACTGAAGCTTTCTTT	CASREDTNTEAFF
TRBD1	TRBJ1-2	-	TRBV18	TGTGCCAGCTCACCACTGGACAGGGATGACTATGGCTACACCTTC	CASSPLDRDDYGYTF
TRBD1	TRBJ1-2	few	TRBV7-2	TGTGCCAGCAGCCGGGGACAGGGAGGCGGCTACACCTTC	CASSRGQGGGYTF
-	TRBJ2-5	few	TRBV7-2	TGTGCCAGCACTCACGACAGCGAAGGAGAGACCCAGTACTTC	CASTHDSEGETQYF
-	TRBJ2-5	-	TRBV10-3	TGTGCCATCAGTGAGGGCAAGCAAGAGACCCAGTACTTC	CAISEGKQETQYF
-	TRBJ2-4	once	TRBV2	TGTGCCAGCAGGATTGCGTTGGGGGGCATTCAGTACTTC	CASRIALGGIQYF
TRBD1	TRBJ1-2	-	TRBV5-1	TGCGCCAGCAGCTTGGGATTGTTGGGGACAGGGCCTTCTAGCTACACCTTC	CASSLGLLGTGPSSYTF